The clone carrying this T cell receptor (beta chain) has only a few counts. The sample belongs to a study of cytotoxic CD8 clonotypes in ibrutinib-treated CLL. TCRdb's copy holds only in-frame clones and misses some; the assay was immunoSEQ multiplex PCR. The profile shows about 15,000 clones, 55% to 80% of them singletons. This CDR3 is 12 amino acids long. From germline, CDR1 is SEHNR and CDR2 FQNEAQ (reference sequence). V was clipped by 5 bases and J by 8 bases, with 12 bases between them. The rearrangement joins TRBV7-9 to TRBJ1-2, with D possibly being TRBD1 (5 bases). This receptor was obtained from a human donor with chronic lymphocytic leukemia. Sequenced here: PBMCs, sampled before ibrutinib treatment. CDR3 amino acids: CASSLNRPGYTF. CDR3 coding DNA: TGTGCCAGCAGCCTAAACAGGCCCGGCTACACCTTC.